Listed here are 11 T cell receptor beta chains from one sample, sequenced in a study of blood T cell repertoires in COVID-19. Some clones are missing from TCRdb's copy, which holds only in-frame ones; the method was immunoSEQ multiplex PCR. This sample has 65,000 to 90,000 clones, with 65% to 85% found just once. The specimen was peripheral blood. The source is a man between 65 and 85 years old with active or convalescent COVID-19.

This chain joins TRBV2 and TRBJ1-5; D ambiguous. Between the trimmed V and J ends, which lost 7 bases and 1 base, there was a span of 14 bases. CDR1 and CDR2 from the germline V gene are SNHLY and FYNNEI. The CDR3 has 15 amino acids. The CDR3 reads CASTRRLLSNQPQHF. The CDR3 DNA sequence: TGTGCCAGCACACGCCGGTTGTTGAGCAATCAGCCCCAGCATTTT.

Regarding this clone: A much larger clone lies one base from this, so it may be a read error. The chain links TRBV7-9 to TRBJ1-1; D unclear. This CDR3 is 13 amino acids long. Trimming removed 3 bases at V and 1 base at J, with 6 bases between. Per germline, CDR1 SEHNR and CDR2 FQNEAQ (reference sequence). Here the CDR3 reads CASSFEQNTEAFF. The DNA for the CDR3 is TGTGCCAGCAGCTTCGAACAGAACACTGAAGCTTTCTTT.

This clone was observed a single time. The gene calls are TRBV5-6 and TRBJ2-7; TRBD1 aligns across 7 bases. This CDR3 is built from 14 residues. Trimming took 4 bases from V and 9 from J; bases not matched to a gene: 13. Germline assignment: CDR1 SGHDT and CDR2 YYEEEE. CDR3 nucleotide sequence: TGTGCCAGCAGCGGGGGACAGCGACCGAGGGGGCAGTACTTC. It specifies CASSGGQRPRGQYF.

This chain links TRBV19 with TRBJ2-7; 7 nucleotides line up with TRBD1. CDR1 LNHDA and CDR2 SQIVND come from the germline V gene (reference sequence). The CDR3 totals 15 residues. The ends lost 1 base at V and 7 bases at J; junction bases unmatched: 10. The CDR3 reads CASSIVETGRREQYF. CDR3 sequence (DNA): TGTGCCAGTAGTATAGTAGAGACAGGGCGTCGGGAGCAGTACTTC. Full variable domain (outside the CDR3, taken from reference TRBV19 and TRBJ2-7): DGGITQSPKYLFRKEGQNVTLSCEQNLNHDAMYWYRQDPGQGLRLIYYSQIVNDFQKGDIAEGYSVSREKKESFPLTVTSAQKNPTAFYLCASSIVETGRREQYFGPGTRLTVT.

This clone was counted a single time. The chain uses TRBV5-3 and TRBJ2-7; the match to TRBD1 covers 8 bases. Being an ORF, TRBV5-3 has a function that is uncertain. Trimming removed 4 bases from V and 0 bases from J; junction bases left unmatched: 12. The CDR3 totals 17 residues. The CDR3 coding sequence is TGTGCCAGAAGCCAAAATTCCCGGGACAGGTTCTCCTACGAGCAGTACTTC. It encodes CARSQNSRDRFSYEQYF.

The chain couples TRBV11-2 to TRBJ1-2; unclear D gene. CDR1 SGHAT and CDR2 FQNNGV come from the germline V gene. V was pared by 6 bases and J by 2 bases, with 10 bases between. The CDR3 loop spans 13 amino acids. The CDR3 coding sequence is TGTGCCAGCAGTCAACAGATCAACTATGGCTACACCTTC. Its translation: CASSQQINYGYTF.

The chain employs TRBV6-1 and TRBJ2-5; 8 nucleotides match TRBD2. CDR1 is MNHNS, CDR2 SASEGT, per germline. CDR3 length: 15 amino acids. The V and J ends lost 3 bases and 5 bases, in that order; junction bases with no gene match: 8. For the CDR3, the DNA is TGTGCCAGCAGTGAGGCGGGGGGAATAATCGAGACCCAGTACTTC. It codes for CASSEAGGIIETQYF.

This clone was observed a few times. The CDR3 nucleotides read TGTGCCACCAGCAGTGACTTGCTGAGCTCCTACAATGAGCAGTTCTTC. Protein: CATSSDLLSSYNEQFF. The rearrangement uses TRBV15 and TRBJ2-1; D uncertain. Germline V gene sequence: CDR1 LNHNV, CDR2 YYDKDF (reference sequence). CDR3 length equals 16 residues. With 3 bases removed from V and 0 bases from J, the gap between germline ends came to 12 bases. Together with reference TRBV15 and TRBJ2-1, the CDR3 gives the full variable domain: DAMVIQNPRYQVTQFGKPVTLSCSQTLNHNVMYWYQQKSSQAPKLLFHYYDKDFNNEADTPDNFQSRRPNTSFCFLDIRSPGLGDTAMYLCATSSDLLSSYNEQFFGPGTRLTVL.

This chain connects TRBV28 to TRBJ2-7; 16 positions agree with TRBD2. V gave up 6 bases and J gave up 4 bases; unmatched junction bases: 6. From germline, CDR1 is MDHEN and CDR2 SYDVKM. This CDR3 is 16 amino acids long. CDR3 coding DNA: TGTGCCAGCAGGCCGGGACTAGCGGGGGGGCTTTACGAGCAGTACTTC. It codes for CASRPGLAGGLYEQYF.

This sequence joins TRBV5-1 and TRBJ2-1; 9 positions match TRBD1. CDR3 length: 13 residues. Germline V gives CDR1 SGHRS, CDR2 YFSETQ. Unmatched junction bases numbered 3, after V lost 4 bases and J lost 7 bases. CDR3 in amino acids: CASSRQGGNEQFF. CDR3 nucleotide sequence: TGCGCCAGCAGCCGACAGGGGGGAAATGAGCAGTTCTTC.

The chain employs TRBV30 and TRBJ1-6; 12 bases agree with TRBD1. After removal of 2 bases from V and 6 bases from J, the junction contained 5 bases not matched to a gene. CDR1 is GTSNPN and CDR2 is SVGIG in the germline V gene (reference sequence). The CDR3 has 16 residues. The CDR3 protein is CAWSPRDRGLNSPLHF. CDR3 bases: TGTGCCTGGAGTCCCCGGGACAGGGGGCTTAATTCACCCCTCCACTTT.